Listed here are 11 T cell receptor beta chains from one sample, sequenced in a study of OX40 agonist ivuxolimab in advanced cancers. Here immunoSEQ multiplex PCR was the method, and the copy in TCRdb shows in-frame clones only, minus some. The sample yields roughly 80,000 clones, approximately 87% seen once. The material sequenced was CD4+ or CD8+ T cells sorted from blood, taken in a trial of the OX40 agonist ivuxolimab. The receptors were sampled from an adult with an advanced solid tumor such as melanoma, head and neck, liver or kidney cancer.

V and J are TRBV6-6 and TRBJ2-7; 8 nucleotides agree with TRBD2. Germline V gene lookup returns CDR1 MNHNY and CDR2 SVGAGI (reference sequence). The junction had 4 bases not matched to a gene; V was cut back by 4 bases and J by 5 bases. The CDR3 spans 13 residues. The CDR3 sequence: CASSWTSIHEQYF. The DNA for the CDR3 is TGTGCCAGCAGTTGGACTAGCATCCACGAGCAGTACTTC.

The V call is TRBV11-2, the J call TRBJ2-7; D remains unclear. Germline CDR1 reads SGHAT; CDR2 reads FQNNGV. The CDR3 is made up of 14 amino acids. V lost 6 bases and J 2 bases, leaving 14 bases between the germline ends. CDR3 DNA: TGTGCCAGCAGTCTGTCGGACGGTGCCTACGAGCAGTACTTC. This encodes CASSLSDGAYEQYF.

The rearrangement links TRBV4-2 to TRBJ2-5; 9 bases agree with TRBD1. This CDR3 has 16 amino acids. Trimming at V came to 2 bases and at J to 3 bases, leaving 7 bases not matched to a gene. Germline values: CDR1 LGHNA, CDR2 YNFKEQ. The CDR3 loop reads CASSQSSTGGEETQYF. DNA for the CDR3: TGTGCCAGCAGCCAATCCTCGACAGGGGGAGAAGAGACCCAGTACTTC.

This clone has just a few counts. CDR3 nucleotide sequence: TGTGCCAGCAGCTTATCGCCCAGACCATATAATTCACCCCTCCACTTT. Encoded protein: CASSLSPRPYNSPLHF. This sequence joins TRBV7-2 and TRBJ1-6; no reliable D call. V was clipped by 2 bases and J by 4 bases, with 12 bases between them. This CDR3 is 16 amino acids long. CDR1 and CDR2 (germline): SGHTA, FQGNSA.

The CDR3 DNA sequence: TGTGCCAGCAGCTTAGGACTAGCGGGGAGCCGGAAGACCCAGTACTTC. Translated: CASSLGLAGSRKTQYF. The V call is TRBV13, the J call TRBJ2-5, with 10 positions matching TRBD2. Germline values: CDR1 PRHDT, CDR2 FYEKMQ (reference sequence). Trimming cost V 0 bases and J 6 bases; bases outside gene matches: 7. The CDR3 runs 16 residues. Using reference TRBV13 and TRBJ2-5 for the parts outside the CDR3, the full variable domain is AAGVIQSPRHLIKEKRETATLKCYPIPRHDTVYWYQQGPGQDPQFLISFYEKMQSDKGSIPDRFSAQQFSDYHSELNMSSLELGDSALYFCASSLGLAGSRKTQYFGPGTRLLVL.

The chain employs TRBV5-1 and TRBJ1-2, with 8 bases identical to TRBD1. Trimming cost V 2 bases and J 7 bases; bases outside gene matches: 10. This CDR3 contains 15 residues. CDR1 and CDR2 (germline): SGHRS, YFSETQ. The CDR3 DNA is TGCGCCAGCAGCTTTACTGGTCAGGGGGCCGCTGGCTACACCTTC. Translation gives CASSFTGQGAAGYTF.

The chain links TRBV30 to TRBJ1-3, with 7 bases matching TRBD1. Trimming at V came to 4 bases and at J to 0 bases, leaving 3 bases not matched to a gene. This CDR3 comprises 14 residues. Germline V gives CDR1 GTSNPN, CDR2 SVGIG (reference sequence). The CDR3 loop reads CAWTRQGSGNTIYF. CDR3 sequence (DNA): TGTGCCTGGACGCGACAGGGCTCTGGAAACACCATATATTTT.

The CDR3 loop is CASSPGTGGRGIQYF. The CDR3 DNA reads TGTGCCAGCAGCCCCGGGACAGGGGGTCGAGGCATTCAGTACTTC. V usage is TRBV2 and J usage is TRBJ2-4; 11 nucleotides line up with TRBD1. The CDR3 runs to 15 residues. Germline CDR1 reads SNHLY; CDR2 reads FYNNEI. With V trimmed by 6 bases and J by 9 bases, 10 bases remained unmatched.

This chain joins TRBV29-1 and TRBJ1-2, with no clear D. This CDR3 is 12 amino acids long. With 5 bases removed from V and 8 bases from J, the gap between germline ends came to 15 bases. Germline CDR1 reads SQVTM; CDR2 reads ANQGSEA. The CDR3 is CSVPDPGFGYTF. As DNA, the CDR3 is TGCAGCGTTCCCGACCCGGGATTCGGCTACACCTTC. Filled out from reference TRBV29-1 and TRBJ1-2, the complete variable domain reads SAVISQKPSRDICQRGTSLTIQCQVDSQVTMMFWYRQQPGQSLTLIATANQGSEATYESGFVIDKFPISRPNLTFSTLTVSNMSPEDSSIYLCSVPDPGFGYTFGSGTRLTVV.

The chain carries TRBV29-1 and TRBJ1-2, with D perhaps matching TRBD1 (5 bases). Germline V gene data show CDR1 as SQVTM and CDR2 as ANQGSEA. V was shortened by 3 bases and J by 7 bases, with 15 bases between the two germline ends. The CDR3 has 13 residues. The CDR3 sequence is CSVDGAGTAGYTF. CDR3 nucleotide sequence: TGCAGCGTTGATGGTGCCGGGACGGCTGGCTACACCTTC.

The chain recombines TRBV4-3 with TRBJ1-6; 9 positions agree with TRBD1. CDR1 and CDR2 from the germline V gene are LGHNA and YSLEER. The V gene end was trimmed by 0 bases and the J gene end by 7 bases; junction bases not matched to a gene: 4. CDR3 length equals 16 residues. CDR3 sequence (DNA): TGCGCCAGCAGCCAAGAGGGAGACAGGGGGAATTCACCCCTCCACTTT. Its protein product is CASSQEGDRGNSPLHF.